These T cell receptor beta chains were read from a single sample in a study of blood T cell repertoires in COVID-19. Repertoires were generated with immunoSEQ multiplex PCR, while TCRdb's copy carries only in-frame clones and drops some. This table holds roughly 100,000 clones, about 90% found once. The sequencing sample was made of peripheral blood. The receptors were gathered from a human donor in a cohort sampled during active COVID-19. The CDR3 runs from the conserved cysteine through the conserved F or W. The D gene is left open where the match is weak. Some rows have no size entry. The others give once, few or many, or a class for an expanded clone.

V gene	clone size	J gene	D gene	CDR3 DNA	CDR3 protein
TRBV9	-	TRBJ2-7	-	TGTGCCAGCAGCGTAGATGGATCGGGGGAGCAGTACTTC	CASSVDGSGEQYF
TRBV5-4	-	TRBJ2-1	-	TGTGCCAGCAGTGCCGGACAGTACAATGAGCAGTTCTTC	CASSAGQYNEQFF
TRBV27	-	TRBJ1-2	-	TGTGCCAGCAGTTTAACAGGGACCAGCAGCGGCTACACCTTC	CASSLTGTSSGYTF
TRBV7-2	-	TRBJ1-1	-	TGTGCCAGCAGCACCCACGACACAGGTGAAGCTTTCTTT	CASSTHDTGEAFF
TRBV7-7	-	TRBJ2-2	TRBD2	TGTGCTAGCAGCCCGGGACTAGCTGGAAACACCGGGGAGCTGTTTTTT	CASSPGLAGNTGELFF
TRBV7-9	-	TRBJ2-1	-	TGTGCCAGCAGCTTAGGTCCGTCCAATGAGCAGTTCTTC	CASSLGPSNEQFF
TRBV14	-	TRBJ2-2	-	TGTGCCAGCAGCCAGGGCGTCACCGGGGAGCTGTTTTTT	CASSQGVTGELFF
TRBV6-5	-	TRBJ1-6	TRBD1	TGTGCCAGCCGCGAGCACAGGGGCAATAATTCACCCCTCCACTTT	CASREHRGNNSPLHF
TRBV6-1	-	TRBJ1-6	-	TGTGCCAGCAGTGAAAAGTTAGGGGGGGACGTACATAATTCACCCCTCCACTTT	CASSEKLGGDVHNSPLHF
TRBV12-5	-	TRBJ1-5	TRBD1	TGTGCTAGTGGTTGGACAGGGACTTACAATCAGCCCCAGCATTTT	CASGWTGTYNQPQHF
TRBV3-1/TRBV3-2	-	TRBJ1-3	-	TGTGCCAGCAGCCAAGGGGACATCTTCTCTGGAAACACCATATATTTT	CASSQGDIFSGNTIYF
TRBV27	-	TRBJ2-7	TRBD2	TGTGCCAGCCTGAGCGTAGCGGGAGGAACCTACGAGCAGTACTTC	CASLSVAGGTYEQYF
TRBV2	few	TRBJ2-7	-	TGTGCCAGCAGTTCCCGGTGGTCCTCCCGCTACGAGCAGTACTTC	CASSSRWSSRYEQYF
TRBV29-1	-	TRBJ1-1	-	TGCAGCGTTGAATTTTGGCGTGCGGGGCTGAACACTGAAGCTTTCTTT	CSVEFWRAGLNTEAFF
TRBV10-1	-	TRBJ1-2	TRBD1	TGCGCCAGCCCCGGGACAGAGAACTATGGCTACACCTTC	CASPGTENYGYTF
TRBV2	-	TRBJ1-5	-	TGTGCCAGCAGTGAGGGACCCCGACAGGCCCAGCCCCAGCATTTT	CASSEGPRQAQPQHF
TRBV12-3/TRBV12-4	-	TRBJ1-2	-	TGTGCCAGCAGTTTTACAGGCTATGGCTACACCTTC	CASSFTGYGYTF
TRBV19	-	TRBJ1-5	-	TGTGCCAGTACTACGACAGGTACAAGCAATCAGCCCCAGCATTTT	CASTTTGTSNQPQHF
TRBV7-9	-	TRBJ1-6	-	TGTGCCAGCAGCCGCGGGGGGGGAAATTCACCCCTCCACTTT	CASSRGGGNSPLHF
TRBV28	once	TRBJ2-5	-	-	CASSFGSGAENF
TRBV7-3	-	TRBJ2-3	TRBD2	TGTGCCAGCAGCTTAGTGACTAGCGGCTACACAGATACGCAGTATTTT	CASSLVTSGYTDTQYF
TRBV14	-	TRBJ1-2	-	TGTGCCAGCAGCCAAGAACTTTTGTCAGGCTATGGCTACACCTTC	CASSQELLSGYGYTF
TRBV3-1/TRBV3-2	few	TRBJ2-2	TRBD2	TGTGCCAGCAGCCAAGGACGGGGGGCCGGGGAGCTGTTTTTT	CASSQGRGAGELFF
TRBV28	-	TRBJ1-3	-	TGTGCCAGTTGGGAGGGGGGCCCCTCTGGAAACACCATATATTTT	CASWEGGPSGNTIYF
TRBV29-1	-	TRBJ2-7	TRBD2	TGCAGTTTTAGCGGGGGAGGCTACGAGCAGTACTTC	CSFSGGGYEQYF
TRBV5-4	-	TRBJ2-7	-	TGTGCCAGCAGCGCCGGGACACCGAGCTCCTACGAGCAGTACTTC	CASSAGTPSSYEQYF
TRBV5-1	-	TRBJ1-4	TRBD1	TGCGCCAGCAGCCGACAGGGCTATAATGAAAAACTGTTTTTT	CASSRQGYNEKLFF
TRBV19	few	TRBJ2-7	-	TGTGCCAGTAGTGCCAGCGGCGACACCTACGAGCAGTACTTC	CASSASGDTYEQYF
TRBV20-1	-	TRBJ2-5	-	TGCAGTGCTAGTTTAGGTGACAAGACCCAGTACTTC	CSASLGDKTQYF
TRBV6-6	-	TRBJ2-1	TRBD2	TGTGCCAGCAGTCAGCGGGGAAGCTCCTACAATGAGCAGTTCTTC	CASSQRGSSYNEQFF
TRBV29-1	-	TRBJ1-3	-	TGCAGCGTTGAAGCAGGGACTGGAAACACCATATATTTT	CSVEAGTGNTIYF
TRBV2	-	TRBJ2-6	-	TGTGCCAGCGCGGGACCTGGAGGCTCTGGGGCCAACGTCCTGACTTTC	CASAGPGGSGANVLTF
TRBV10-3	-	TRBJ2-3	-	TGTGCCATCAGTGAGTCGATTAGCGCCATTTCAAGCACAGATACGCAGTATTTT	CAISESISAISSTDTQYF
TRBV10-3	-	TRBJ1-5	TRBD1	TGTGCCATCAGTCGGACAGGAGGCAATCAGCCCCAGCATTTT	CAISRTGGNQPQHF
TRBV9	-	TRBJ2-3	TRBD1	TGTGCCAGCAGCGTAGCGTTTAGGGACAGATACACAGATACGCAGTATTTT	CASSVAFRDRYTDTQYF
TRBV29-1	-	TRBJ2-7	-	TGCAGCGTCGCACAGGGATACTACGAGCAGTACTTC	CSVAQGYYEQYF
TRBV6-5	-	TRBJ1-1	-	TGTGCCAGCAGTACCAGGGGTGCAGCTTTCTTT	CASSTRGAAFF
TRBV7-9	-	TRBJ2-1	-	TGTGCCAGCAGCACAGAGGTTTCTCTAGCGTTGTCCTACAATGAGCAGTTCTTC	CASSTEVSLALSYNEQFF
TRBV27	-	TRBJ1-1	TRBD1	TGTGCCAGCAGTTTAACCGACAGGGTGCCTGAAGCTTTCTTT	CASSLTDRVPEAFF
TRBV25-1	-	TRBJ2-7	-	TGTGCCAGCAGTGGAGGGATCGAGCAGTACTTC	CASSGGIEQYF
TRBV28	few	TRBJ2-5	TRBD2	TGTGCCAGCCGACCTGGCGGGAGTTCGGGGACCCAGTACTTC	CASRPGGSSGTQYF
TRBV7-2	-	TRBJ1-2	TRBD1	TGTGCCAGCAGCCCACAGGGGGCCTATGGCTACACCTTC	CASSPQGAYGYTF
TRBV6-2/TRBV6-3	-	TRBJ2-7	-	TGTGCCAGCAGTTCGCGACTCATATCTCCCCTCTACGAGCAGTACTTC	CASSSRLISPLYEQYF
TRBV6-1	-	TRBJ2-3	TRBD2	TGTGCCAGCAGTGAACAACTAGCGGGGGTGGGGCCAGATACGCAGTATTTT	CASSEQLAGVGPDTQYF
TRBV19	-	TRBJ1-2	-	TGTGCCTCCATCGGGGTAACGGGGAACTATGGCTACACCTTC	CASIGVTGNYGYTF
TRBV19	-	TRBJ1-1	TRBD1	TGTGCCTCAGACAGGGGGGAGATTGGGAACACTGAAGCTTTCTTT	CASDRGEIGNTEAFF
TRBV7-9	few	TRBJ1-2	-	TGTGCCAGCAGCTTAGCGCAAGACGGACTGGGCTACACCTTC	CASSLAQDGLGYTF
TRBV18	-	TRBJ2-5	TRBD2	TGTGCCAGCTCACCCCCGGGACTAGCGGGGCAAGAGACCCAGTACTTC	CASSPPGLAGQETQYF
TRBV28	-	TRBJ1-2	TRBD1	TGTGCCAGCAGAGAAAGCGGACAGGGGGGTGTCTATGGCTACACCTTC	CASRESGQGGVYGYTF
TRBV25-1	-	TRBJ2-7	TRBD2	TGTGCCAGCAGTGGCGGAATAGCGGGGCGATCCTACGAGCAGTACTTC	CASSGGIAGRSYEQYF
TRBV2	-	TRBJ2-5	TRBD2	TGTGCCAGCAGTGGGCGATTAGCGGGAGGGCTGGAGACCCAGTACTTC	CASSGRLAGGLETQYF
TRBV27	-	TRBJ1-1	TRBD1	TGTGCCAGCAGTTACAGGGGGGGATCGAACACTGAAGCTTTCTTT	CASSYRGGSNTEAFF
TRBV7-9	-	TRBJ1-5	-	TGTGCCAGCAGTTTCGGGGGATGGCAGCCCCAGCATTTT	CASSFGGWQPQHF
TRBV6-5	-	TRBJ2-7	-	TGTGCCAGCAGTTACTCGGTAGCATCCTCCTCCTACGAGCAGTACTTC	CASSYSVASSSYEQYF
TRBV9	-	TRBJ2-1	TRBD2	TGTGCCAGCAGCGTTACTAGCGATCGTGAGCAGTTCTTC	CASSVTSDREQFF
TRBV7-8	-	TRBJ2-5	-	TGTGCCAGCAGCCCTATCGGGGGAGAGACCCAGTACTTC	CASSPIGGETQYF
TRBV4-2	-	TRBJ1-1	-	TGTGCCAGCAGCCAGACAGAAAACACTGAAGCTTTCTTT	CASSQTENTEAFF
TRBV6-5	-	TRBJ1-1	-	TGTGCCAGCACCGTGGGGGGGGCTGTCCCTGAAGCTTTCTTT	CASTVGGAVPEAFF